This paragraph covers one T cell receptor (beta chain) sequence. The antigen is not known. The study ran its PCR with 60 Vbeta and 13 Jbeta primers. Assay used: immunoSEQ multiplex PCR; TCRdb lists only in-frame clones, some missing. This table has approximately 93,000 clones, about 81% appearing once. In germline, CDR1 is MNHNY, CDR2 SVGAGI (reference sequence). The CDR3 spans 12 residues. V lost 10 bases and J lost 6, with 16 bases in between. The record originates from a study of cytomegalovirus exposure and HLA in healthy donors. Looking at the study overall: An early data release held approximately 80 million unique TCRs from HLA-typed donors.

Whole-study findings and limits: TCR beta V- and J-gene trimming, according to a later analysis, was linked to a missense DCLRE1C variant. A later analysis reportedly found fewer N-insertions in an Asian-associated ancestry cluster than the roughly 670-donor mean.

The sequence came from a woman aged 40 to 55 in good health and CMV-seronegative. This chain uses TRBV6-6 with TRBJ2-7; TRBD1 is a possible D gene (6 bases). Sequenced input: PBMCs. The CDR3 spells CATKQGAGEQYF. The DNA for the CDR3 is TGTGCCACCAAACAGGGAGCCGGCGAGCAGTACTTC.